This T cell receptor (beta chain) originates from a study of identical twins. Healthy Caucasians provided all donations. In its sample, this clonotype was seen a few times. Its antigen is unidentified. CDR1 MNHEY and CDR2 SVGEGT come from the germline V gene. CDR3 length: 12 residues. Trimming took 2 bases from V and 7 from J, leaving 6 bases between them. TCRdb re-called the 5' RACE reads through MiXCR, storing one row per CDR3 protein. The sample holds under 350,000 distinct CDR3 sequences, more than 8% seen once. Findings and limits, study-wide: Recombination models fit unrelated individuals' TCR alpha sharing but underestimated twins'. Excess low generation probability was seen in twin-shared out-of-frame alpha sequences.

This same sample was also part of a study on yellow fever vaccine responses in identical twins.

The sequence was collected from a woman aged 18-30 years in good health. Sequenced material: CD8+ T cells sorted from blood. V gene TRBV6-2 or TRBV6-3 combines with J gene TRBJ1-5, with D perhaps TRBD1 (5 bases). The CDR3 nucleotides are TGTGCCAGCAGTTACGAGGGGCAGCCCCAGCATTTT. Translation: CASSYEGQPQHF.